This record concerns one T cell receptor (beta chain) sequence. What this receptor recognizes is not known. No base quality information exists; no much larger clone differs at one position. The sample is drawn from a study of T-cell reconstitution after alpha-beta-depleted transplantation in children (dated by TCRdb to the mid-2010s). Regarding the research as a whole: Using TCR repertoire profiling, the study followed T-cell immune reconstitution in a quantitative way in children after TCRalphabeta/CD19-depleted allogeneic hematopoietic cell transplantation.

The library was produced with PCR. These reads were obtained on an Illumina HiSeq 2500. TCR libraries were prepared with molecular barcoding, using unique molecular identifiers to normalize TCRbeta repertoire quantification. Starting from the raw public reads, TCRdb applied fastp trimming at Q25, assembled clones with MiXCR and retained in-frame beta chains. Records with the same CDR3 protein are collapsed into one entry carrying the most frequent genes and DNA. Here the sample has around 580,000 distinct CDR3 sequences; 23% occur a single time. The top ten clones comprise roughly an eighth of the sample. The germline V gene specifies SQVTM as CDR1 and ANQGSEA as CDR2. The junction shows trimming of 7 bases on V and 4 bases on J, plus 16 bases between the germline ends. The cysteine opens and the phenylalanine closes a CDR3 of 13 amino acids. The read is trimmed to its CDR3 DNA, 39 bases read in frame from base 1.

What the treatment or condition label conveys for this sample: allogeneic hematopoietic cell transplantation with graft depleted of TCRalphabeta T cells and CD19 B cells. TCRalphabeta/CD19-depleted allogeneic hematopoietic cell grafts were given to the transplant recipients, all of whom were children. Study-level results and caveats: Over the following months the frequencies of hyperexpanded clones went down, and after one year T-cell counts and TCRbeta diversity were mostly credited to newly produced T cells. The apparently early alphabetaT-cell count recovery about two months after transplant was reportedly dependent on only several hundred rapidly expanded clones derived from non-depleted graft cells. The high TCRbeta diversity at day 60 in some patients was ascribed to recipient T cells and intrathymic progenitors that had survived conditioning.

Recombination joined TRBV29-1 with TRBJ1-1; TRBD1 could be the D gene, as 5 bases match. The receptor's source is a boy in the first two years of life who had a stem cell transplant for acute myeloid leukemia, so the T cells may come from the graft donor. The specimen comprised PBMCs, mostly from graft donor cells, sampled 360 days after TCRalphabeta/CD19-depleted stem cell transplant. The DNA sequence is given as TGCAGCGCCTCACCGGGGGGGTCCACTGAAGCTTTCTTT. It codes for CSASPGGSTEAFF.